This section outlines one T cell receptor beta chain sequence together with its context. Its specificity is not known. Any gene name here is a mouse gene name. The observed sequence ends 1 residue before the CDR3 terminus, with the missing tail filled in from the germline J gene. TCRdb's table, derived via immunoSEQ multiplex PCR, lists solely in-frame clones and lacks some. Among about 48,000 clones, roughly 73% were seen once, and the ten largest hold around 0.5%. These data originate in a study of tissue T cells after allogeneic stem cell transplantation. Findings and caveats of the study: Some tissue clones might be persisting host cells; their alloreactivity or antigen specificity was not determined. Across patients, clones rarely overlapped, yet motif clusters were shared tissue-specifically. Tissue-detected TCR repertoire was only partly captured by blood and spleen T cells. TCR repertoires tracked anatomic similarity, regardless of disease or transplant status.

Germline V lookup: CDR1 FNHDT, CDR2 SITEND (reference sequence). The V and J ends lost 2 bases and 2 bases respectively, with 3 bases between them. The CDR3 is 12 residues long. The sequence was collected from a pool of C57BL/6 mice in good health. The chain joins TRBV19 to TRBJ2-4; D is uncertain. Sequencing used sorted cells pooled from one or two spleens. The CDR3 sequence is CASSIHQNTLYF. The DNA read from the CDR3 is TGTGCCAGCAGTATTCATCAAAACACCTTGTAC.